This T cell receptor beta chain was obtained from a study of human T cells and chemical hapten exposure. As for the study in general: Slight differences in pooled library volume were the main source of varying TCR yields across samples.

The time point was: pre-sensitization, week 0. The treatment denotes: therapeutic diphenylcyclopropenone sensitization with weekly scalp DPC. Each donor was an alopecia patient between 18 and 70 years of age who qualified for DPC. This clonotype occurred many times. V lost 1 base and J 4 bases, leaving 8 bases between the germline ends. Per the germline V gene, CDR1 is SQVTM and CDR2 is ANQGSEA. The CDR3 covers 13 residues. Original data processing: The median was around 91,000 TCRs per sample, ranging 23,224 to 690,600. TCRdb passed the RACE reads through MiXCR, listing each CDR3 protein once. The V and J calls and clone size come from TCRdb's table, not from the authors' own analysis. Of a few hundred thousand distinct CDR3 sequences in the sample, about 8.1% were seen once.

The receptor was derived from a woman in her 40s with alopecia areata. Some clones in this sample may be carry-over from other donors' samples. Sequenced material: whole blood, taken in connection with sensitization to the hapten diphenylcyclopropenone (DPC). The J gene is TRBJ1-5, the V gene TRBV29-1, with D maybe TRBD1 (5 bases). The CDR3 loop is CSVEVGGNQPQHF. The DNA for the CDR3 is TGCAGCGTTGAAGTCGGGGGGAATCAGCCCCAGCATTTT.